This is a list of T cell receptor beta chains from one sample in a study of CD8 T cells in ankylosing spondylitis. Via MiXCR, TCRdb re-called the 5' RACE reads, giving one row per CDR3 protein. Altogether 150,000 to 200,000 distinct CDR3 sequences are present, around a tenth being singletons, with the ten largest covering roughly 28%. The sequenced sample consisted of blood, either unsorted or a sorted T cell fraction (not recorded which). These receptors all stem from a male donor with ankylosing spondylitis or in good health (not recorded which). Both conserved end residues are part of each CDR3. A D gene is named only where the DNA matches it firmly.

D: -
J: TRBJ1-1
V: TRBV29-1
CDR3: CSVWRLQNTEAFF

D: TRBD1
J: TRBJ1-2
V: TRBV29-1
CDR3: CSARTGVGYGYTF

D: -
J: TRBJ2-2
V: TRBV14
CDR3: CASSRDIRTGELFF

D: TRBD1
J: TRBJ2-2
V: TRBV5-1
CDR3: CASSPEWTGGTGELFF

D: TRBD1
J: TRBJ1-2
V: TRBV25-1
CDR3: CASSPTGVDYGYTF

D: TRBD2
J: TRBJ2-1
V: TRBV6-5
CDR3: CASRPQRGGAPEQFF

D: -
J: TRBJ1-1
V: TRBV9
CDR3: CASSVGPPYTEAFF

D: -
J: TRBJ2-1
V: TRBV20-1
CDR3: CGAIHQYTEQFF

D: TRBD2
J: TRBJ2-7
V: TRBV5-1
CDR3: CASSLDVAGSYEQYF

D: TRBD1
J: TRBJ2-1
V: TRBV20-1
CDR3: CSAQLIGQGFSPNEQFF

D: -
J: TRBJ1-1
V: TRBV15
CDR3: CATSREASEAFF

D: TRBD2
J: TRBJ2-1
V: TRBV7-6
CDR3: CVSSLGGSGRYNEQFF

D: -
J: TRBJ2-3
V: TRBV5-1
CDR3: CASTPGSGGYTQYF

D: TRBD1
J: TRBJ2-7
V: TRBV20-1
CDR3: CSASSGTGSYEQYF

D: TRBD1
J: TRBJ1-2
V: TRBV24-1
CDR3: CATSDGTGRDGYTF

D: -
J: TRBJ2-1
V: TRBV6-5
CDR3: CASSYGSPGPHNEQFF